This TCR beta chain was obtained from a study of breast tumors, draining lymph nodes, adjacent tissues. Findings and limits, study-wide: Tumors had less TCR diversity than lymph nodes, more than nontumor tissue. Findings are consistent with lymph node origin and intratumoral expansion of most tumor T cells.

The table lists this clonotype with a count of one. Its specificity is unknown. MiXCR was run by TCRdb on the multiplex PCR reads, yielding one entry per CDR3 protein. The sample carries 140,000 or so distinct CDR3 sequences, 32% recorded once. Samples came from axillary lymph nodes draining the breast cancer. Trimming removed 5 bases at V and 8 bases at J, with 22 bases between. Germline-derived CDR1 and CDR2 are SGHRS and YFSETQ. The CDR3 covers 16 residues. The rearrangement links TRBV5-1 to TRBJ1-4; possible D gene TRBD1, 5 bases. Sequenced: axillary lymph node tissue. The TCR was taken from a female donor with breast cancer. Some clones in this sample may be carry-over from other donors' samples. CDR3 loop: CASSLEGRGLSEKLFF. CDR3 nucleotide sequence: TGCGCCAGCAGTTTAGAAGGACGGGGACTAAGCGAAAAACTGTTTTTT.